What follows are 24 T cell receptor beta chains derived from one specimen sequenced in a study of blood T cell repertoires in COVID-19. Assay used: immunoSEQ multiplex PCR; TCRdb lists only in-frame clones, some missing. The sample yields approximately 180,000 clones, roughly 86% seen once. The sequenced sample was peripheral blood. All receptors derive from a woman aged 50 to 60 with acute or convalescent COVID-19.

This sequence joins TRBV6-6 and TRBJ2-7, with 9 bases aligning to TRBD1. Germline V lookup: CDR1 MNHNY, CDR2 SVGAGI (reference sequence). The trim removed 6 bases at V and 6 bases at J, leaving 12 bases unmatched. The CDR3 sequence is 15 residues long. The CDR3 is CASSLSPGTGSEQYF. The CDR3 DNA sequence: TGTGCCAGCAGCTTAAGTCCCGGGACAGGGAGCGAGCAGTACTTC.

The V and J genes are TRBV19 and TRBJ1-2, with TRBD1 matching 9 bases. This CDR3 has 17 amino acids. The V and J ends lost 7 bases and 6 bases, in that order; junction bases with no gene match: 18. Germline V lookup: CDR1 LNHDA, CDR2 SQIVND (reference sequence). CDR3 DNA sequence: TGTGCCAGTACCTCACCCCTAGGAAACAGGGGGCATAATGGCTACACCTTC. Residues: CASTSPLGNRGHNGYTF.

V gene TRBV19 combines with J gene TRBJ2-1; possibly TRBD2 for D (5 bases). Germline V lookup: CDR1 LNHDA, CDR2 SQIVND (reference sequence). The V end lost 1 base, the J end lost 4 bases, and 17 bases lay between the germline ends. The CDR3 is made up of 17 amino acids. The CDR3 DNA follows: TGTGCCAGTAGTATAGCGAGCTTTAAGGAGGAGTACAATGAGCAGTTCTTC. The encoded protein is CASSIASFKEEYNEQFF.

The CDR3 coding sequence is TGTGCCAGCAGTGAACAGCAGGCCAAAAACTATGGCTACACCTTC. Protein product: CASSEQQAKNYGYTF. The chain links TRBV6-1 to TRBJ1-2; the D is unclear. Trimming pared 2 bases from V and 2 bases from J, leaving 12 bases between. The CDR3 consists of 15 residues. Germline V CDR1 and CDR2: MNHNS, SASEGT.

The rearrangement uses TRBV14 and TRBJ1-2; no clear D. CDR3 length: 14 residues. Germline loops: CDR1 SGHDN, CDR2 FVKESK. V gave up 3 bases and J gave up 3 bases, with 11 bases separating them. The CDR3 region has the DNA TGTGCCAGCAGCCAGTCGGTGGTAGACTATGGCTACACCTTC. It yields the protein CASSQSVVDYGYTF.

This chain joins TRBV11-2 and TRBJ1-4; 8 bases fit TRBD1. This CDR3 is built from 14 residues. Germline values: CDR1 SGHAT, CDR2 FQNNGV. Trimming at V came to 6 bases and at J to 6 bases, leaving 6 bases not matched to a gene. Here the CDR3 DNA reads TGTGCCAGCAGTCTACAGGGGGAGGATGAAAAACTGTTTTTT. Residues: CASSLQGEDEKLFF.

The chain joins TRBV6-2 or TRBV6-3 to TRBJ2-1; the match to TRBD2 covers 14 bases. This CDR3 has 15 residues. Germline CDR1 is MNHEY and CDR2 is SVGEGT. After removal of 5 bases from V and 8 bases from J, the junction contained 5 bases not matched to a gene. The CDR3 loop reads CASSRPGLAGDEQFF. In nucleotides, the CDR3 is TGTGCCAGCAGTCGACCGGGACTAGCGGGAGATGAGCAGTTCTTC.

This clone was observed once. The chain has TRBV5-6 and TRBJ2-1; 7 positions match TRBD1. The length of the CDR3 is 14 residues. J lost 6 bases, V lost 2 bases, and 5 bases had no gene match. Germline CDR1 is SGHDT and CDR2 is YYEEEE. The CDR3 bases are TGTGCCAGCAGCTTAGGGACAGTTAGCAATGAGCAGTTCTTC. This sequence encodes CASSLGTVSNEQFF.

In nucleotides, the CDR3 is TGTGCCAGCAGTTACAGGCAGGGGAACACTGAAGCTTTCTTT. Its protein is CASSYRQGNTEAFF. This chain joins TRBV6-5 and TRBJ1-1; the D gene is possibly TRBD1 (5 bases). CDR1 is MNHEY, CDR2 SVGAGI, per germline. Trimming removed 2 bases from V and 1 base from J, with 8 bases in between. CDR3 length: 14 amino acids.

DNA for the CDR3: TGTGCCAGCAGCGTCGGACAGAACACTGAAGCTTTCTTT. It yields the protein CASSVGQNTEAFF. The chain uses TRBV5-4 and TRBJ1-1, with a tentative D call TRBD1 (5 bases). Trimming took 4 bases from V and 1 from J, leaving 8 bases between them. The CDR3 totals 13 residues. CDR1 and CDR2 (germline): SGHNT, YYREEE (reference sequence).

This chain connects TRBV2 to TRBJ1-2; 8 bases match TRBD1. J was trimmed by 4 bases and V by 7 bases; bases with no gene match: 8. The CDR3 consists of 14 residues. The germline gives CDR1 SNHLY, CDR2 FYNNEI. CDR3 sequence: CASTETGAGYGYTF. The CDR3, as DNA: TGTGCCAGCACCGAGACAGGGGCGGGCTATGGCTACACCTTC.

V is TRBV6-6 and J is TRBJ1-5; no clear D. V lost 6 bases and J 3 bases, leaving 9 bases between the germline ends. Germline values: CDR1 MNHNY, CDR2 SVGAGI (reference sequence). The CDR3 runs 13 residues. This chain's CDR3 is CASRPGSNQPQHF. The CDR3 DNA reads TGTGCCAGCAGACCGGGGTCCAATCAGCCCCAGCATTTT.

This clone was detected only once. The chain has TRBV5-4 and TRBJ1-1; no clear D gene. The V and J ends lost 0 bases and 4 bases respectively, with 10 bases between them. CDR3 length: 14 amino acids. Germline assignment: CDR1 SGHNT and CDR2 YYREEE (reference sequence). The chain's CDR3 is CASSLDIGVTEAFF. In DNA, the CDR3 is TGTGCCAGCAGCTTGGATATCGGTGTCACTGAAGCTTTCTTT.

The chain couples TRBV11-2 to TRBJ2-1, with D perhaps matching TRBD2 (5 bases). The CDR3 spans 16 residues. V was shortened by 5 bases and J by 0 bases, with 14 bases between the two germline ends. Germline V gene data show CDR1 as SGHAT and CDR2 as FQNNGV. CDR3 in DNA: TGTGCCAGCAGCCCAGGAGGATCCAGCTCCTACAATGAGCAGTTCTTC. Translation: CASSPGGSSSYNEQFF.

The sample holds one count of this clone. The chain joins TRBV6-5 to TRBJ1-2; TRBD1 aligns across 8 bases. Germline trimming cut 3 bases from V and 6 bases from J; bases unmatched to any gene: 9. The CDR3 runs 15 residues. Germline CDR1 is MNHEY and CDR2 is SVGAGI. This CDR3 is CASSYGQGRFDGYTF. The CDR3 DNA reads TGTGCCAGCAGTTATGGACAGGGACGTTTTGATGGCTACACCTTC.

CDR3 DNA: TGTGCCACCAGTGATTCCCGGGGGGGCATGTACAATGAGCAGTTCTTC. This sequence encodes CATSDSRGGMYNEQFF. The chain uses TRBV24-1 and TRBJ2-1, with 8 positions matching TRBD2. V was pared by 2 bases and J by 4 bases, with 6 bases of the junction left unmatched. Germline CDR1 KGHDR, CDR2 SFDVKD. The CDR3 loop spans 16 amino acids.

The chain recombines TRBV9 with TRBJ2-3; TRBD1 aligns across 7 bases. The CDR3 is 16 amino acids. V lost 3 bases and J lost 2; bases outside the gene matches: 9. From germline, CDR1 is SGDLS and CDR2 YYNGEE. CDR3 nucleotides: TGTGCCAGCAGCGAGGGAACCGGGACAGCCACAGATACGCAGTATTTT. This encodes CASSEGTGTATDTQYF. Filled out from reference TRBV9 and TRBJ2-3, the complete variable domain reads DSGVTQTPKHLITATGQRVTLRCSPRSGDLSVYWYQQSLDQGLQFLIQYYNGEERAKGNILERFSAQQFPDLHSELNLSSLELGDSALYFCASSEGTGTATDTQYFGPGTRLTVL.

This clone was recorded only once. One junction end does not reproduce the germline sequence, and a read error may be involved. This chain joins TRBV15 and TRBJ1-2; 11 nucleotides agree with TRBD1. This CDR3 contains 15 residues. Germline V gene sequence: CDR1 LNHNV, CDR2 YYDKDF (reference sequence). The chain's CDR3 is CATSREGGTGGDPIF. The CDR3 bases are TGTGCCACCAGCAGAGAAGGGGGGACAGGGGGAGATCCAATCTTC.

The chain recombines TRBV24-1 with TRBJ1-1; 8 positions match TRBD1. Germline V gene data show CDR1 as KGHDR and CDR2 as SFDVKD. The V segment lost 9 bases and the J segment 0 bases; nucleotides outside the gene matches: 5. CDR3 length: 14 residues. The CDR3 nucleotides are TGTGCCACCCGGACAGGGCCATTGAACACTGAAGCTTTCTTT. Translating gives CATRTGPLNTEAFF.

This chain joins TRBV5-1 and TRBJ2-5; maybe TRBD2 (6 bases). From germline, CDR1 is SGHRS and CDR2 YFSETQ. The CDR3 has 15 residues. The V gene lost 5 bases and the J gene lost 0 bases, with 14 bases spanning the gap. CDR3 bases: TGCGCCAGCAGTCGGGCGGGATCGTACCAAGAGACCCAGTACTTC. This sequence encodes CASSRAGSYQETQYF.

The chain joins TRBV7-9 to TRBJ1-2, with D tentatively TRBD1 (5 bases). The CDR3 has 13 residues. Looked up from germline, CDR1 is SEHNR and CDR2 is FQNEAQ (reference sequence). V was shortened by 7 bases and J by 8 bases, with 17 bases between the two germline ends. CDR3 DNA: TGTGCCAGCACCTTTAGTGGGGCGCGAGGCTACACCTTC. Protein product: CASTFSGARGYTF.

This clone was detected only a few times. This chain links TRBV6-2 or TRBV6-3 with TRBJ2-1; no clear D gene. Germline lookup yields CDR1 MNHEY and CDR2 SVGEGT. The CDR3 sequence is 12 residues long. The V end was cut by 5 bases, the J end by 3 bases, with 5 bases between. The CDR3 DNA sequence: TGTGCCAGCAGTGAGGTCTACAATGAGCAGTTCTTC. Residues: CASSEVYNEQFF.

The rearrangement links TRBV12-5 to TRBJ2-1; 11 bases agree with TRBD2. The CDR3 extends over 16 amino acids. Germline V gives CDR1 LGHNT, CDR2 FRNRAP. After removal of 2 bases from V and 8 bases from J, the junction contained 8 bases not matched to a gene. This chain's CDR3 is CASGLTPSGGKDEQFF. In DNA, the CDR3 is TGTGCTAGTGGTTTGACTCCTAGCGGGGGGAAGGATGAGCAGTTCTTC.

The chain is built from TRBV18 and TRBJ2-5; 13 positions match TRBD2. This CDR3 has 19 amino acids. V lost 4 bases, J lost 5 bases, and 16 bases stayed unmatched. Germline V CDR1 and CDR2: KGHSH, LQKENI. The CDR3 here is CASSRGKGTSGRAKETQYF. CDR3 in DNA: TGTGCCAGCTCACGGGGTAAAGGAACTAGCGGGAGGGCCAAGGAGACCCAGTACTTC.